This T cell receptor beta chain was observed in a study of T cell changes during pregnancy in multiple sclerosis (dated by TCRdb to the late 2010s). Background for the entire study: The study looked at changes in the T cell repertoire across pregnancy in women with multiple sclerosis.

The library was made by the immunoSEQ multiplex PCR assay. This immuneACCESS table, as held by TCRdb, lists in-frame sequences with V and J called but not all clones. Of the missing ones, under half trace to an unresolved V gene in checked studies; the others have no known cause. The sample contains about 42,000 clones, around four fifths of them found a single time. The ten most abundant clones make up 0.55% to 0.75% of the sample. The germline V gene specifies MRHNA as CDR1 and SNTAGT as CDR2. V lost 2 bases and J lost 4 bases, and the count of bases not matched to a germline gene is 3. The CDR3 covers 14 residues, taking in both the cysteine and the phenylalanine. The only DNA kept is the CDR3, 42 bases in frame from the first base. Of note for this clone: It lacks a known antigen. No base quality information exists; no much larger clone differs at one position.

Sequencing used CD4+ T cells from peripheral blood mononuclear cells, obtained before pregnancy. The chain is made from TRBV6-4 and TRBJ1-1; 8 central nucleotides agree with TRBD1. The origin of this receptor is a female donor with multiple sclerosis, enrolled in a pregnancy study. The CDR3 region: CASSDTDRGTEAFF. The DNA sequence reads TGTGCCAGCAGTGACACTGACAGGGGCACTGAAGCTTTCTTT.